These 27 T cell receptor beta chains were sequenced from one sample in a study of T cell changes during pregnancy in multiple sclerosis (dated by TCRdb to 2018 to 2020). The library was produced with the immunoSEQ multiplex PCR assay. TCRdb provides this immuneACCESS table in a form limited to in-frame rearrangements. Some clones are lacking; in checked studies, under half of them reflect an unresolved V gene, and why the rest are absent is not known. The sample has approximately 92,000 clones on record, approximately 95% of them singletons. The top ten clonotypes cover 0.99% of the sample. This material consisted of peripheral blood, taken after pregnancy. The receptors shown here come from a female donor with multiple sclerosis, enrolled in a pregnancy study.

The chain combines TRBV19 with TRBJ1-1; a weak D match, TRBD1 (5 bases). This CDR3 region has 14 residues. V was pared by 3 bases and J by 0 bases, with 8 bases between. Germline-derived CDR1 and CDR2 are LNHDA and SQIVND (reference sequence). CDR3 sequence (DNA): TGTGCCAGTAGTATCGGGGGGATGAACACTGAAGCTTTCTTT. Protein product: CASSIGGMNTEAFF.

The gene calls are TRBV7-2 and TRBJ2-1; 8 nucleotides align to TRBD2. In germline, CDR1 is SGHTA, CDR2 FQGNSA. The CDR3 sequence is 15 residues long. With V trimmed by 5 bases and J by 12 bases, 15 bases remained unmatched. CDR3 sequence: CASSPGASGPTGQFF. DNA for the CDR3: TGTGCCAGCAGCCCTGGGGCTAGCGGGCCCACAGGGCAGTTCTTC. The full variable domain, with the rest looked up from reference TRBV7-2 and TRBJ2-1, is GAGVSQSPSNKVTEKGKDVELRCDPISGHTALYWYRQSLGQGLEFLIYFQGNSAPDKSGLPSDRFSAERTGGSVSTLTIQRTQQEDSAVYLCASSPGASGPTGQFFGPGTRLTVL.

CDR3 sequence (DNA): TGTGCCAGCAGCGAGATAGCGGGAGGGCCAGTTAAAAACACCGGGGAGCTGTTTTTT. Translation gives CASSEIAGGPVKNTGELFF. The chain combines TRBV7-6 with TRBJ2-2, with 11 bases that match TRBD2. V shed 5 bases and J 2 bases; nucleotides not matched to a gene: 13. Germline assignment: CDR1 SGHVS and CDR2 FNYEAQ. This CDR3 contains 19 residues.

J is TRBJ2-1 and V is TRBV19, with TRBD2 matching 12 bases. The germline V gene has CDR1 LNHDA and CDR2 SQIVND (reference sequence). The V segment lost 2 bases and the J segment 6 bases; nucleotides outside the gene matches: 2. The CDR3 is 15 residues long. The CDR3 DNA follows: TGTGCCAGTAGTATATTACTAGCGGGAGGCAATGAGCAGTTCTTC. This encodes CASSILLAGGNEQFF. Combining the CDR3 with reference TRBV19 and TRBJ2-1 gives the whole variable domain DGGITQSPKYLFRKEGQNVTLSCEQNLNHDAMYWYRQDPGQGLRLIYYSQIVNDFQKGDIAEGYSVSREKKESFPLTVTSAQKNPTAFYLCASSILLAGGNEQFFGPGTRLTVL.

V usage is TRBV4-1 and J usage is TRBJ1-1; no reliable D call. This CDR3 has 17 amino acids. Trimming took 1 base from V and 6 from J, leaving 21 bases between them. From germline, CDR1 is MGHRA and CDR2 YSYEKL. CDR3 residues: CASSQVGKERWSAEAFF. CDR3 DNA: TGCGCCAGCAGCCAAGTTGGTAAGGAGCGGTGGTCGGCTGAAGCTTTCTTT.

The rearrangement uses TRBV11-2 and TRBJ2-4; D perhaps matches TRBD1 (6 bases). The CDR3 totals 15 residues. V lost 6 bases and J lost 6, with 18 bases in between. Germline V gene lookup returns CDR1 SGHAT and CDR2 FQNNGV. The CDR3 nucleotides read TGTGCCAGCAGTATAGACCCGCTGGGGGCAAACATTCAGTACTTC. Its protein product is CASSIDPLGANIQYF.

The chain recombines TRBV2 with TRBJ2-1, with D possibly matching TRBD2 (5 bases). Germline CDR1 and CDR2: SNHLY and FYNNEI. This CDR3 is 12 amino acids long. Trimming pared 8 bases from V and 5 bases from J, leaving 10 bases between. The CDR3, as DNA: TGTGCCAGCGTTGGAGGACACAATGAGCAGTTCTTC. It yields the protein CASVGGHNEQFF.

DNA for the CDR3: TGTGCCAGCGGGAGTGCCTACGAGCAGTACTTC. It translates to CASGSAYEQYF. The chain joins TRBV9 to TRBJ2-7, with D possibly being TRBD2 (5 bases). This CDR3 has 11 residues. V lost 7 bases, J lost 2 bases, and 7 bases lay in between. Per the germline V gene, CDR1 is SGDLS and CDR2 is YYNGEE. The full variable domain, in which reference TRBV9 and TRBJ2-7 provide the parts outside the CDR3, is DSGVTQTPKHLITATGQRVTLRCSPRSGDLSVYWYQQSLDQGLQFLIQYYNGEERAKGNILERFSAQQFPDLHSELNLSSLELGDSALYFCASGSAYEQYFGPGTRLTVT.

V usage is TRBV5-4 and J usage is TRBJ2-7, with D maybe TRBD2 (5 bases). This CDR3 is 13 amino acids long. With 5 bases removed from V and 2 bases from J, the gap between germline ends came to 11 bases. From germline, CDR1 is SGHNT and CDR2 YYREEE (reference sequence). The CDR3 nucleotides read TGTGCCAGCAGTCGCGGGTCAACCTACGAGCAGTACTTC. This encodes CASSRGSTYEQYF.

The chain carries TRBV7-2 and TRBJ2-1; 8 bases fit TRBD2. This CDR3 has 17 residues. Trimming cost V 2 bases and J 0 bases; bases outside gene matches: 6. Germline assignment: CDR1 SGHTA and CDR2 FQGNSA. CDR3 DNA: TGTGCCAGCAGCTTAAGGGCTAGCGGGTACTCCTACAATGAGCAGTTCTTC. It translates to CASSLRASGYSYNEQFF.

The chain employs TRBV6-1 and TRBJ2-1, with TRBD2 identical over 11 bases. The CDR3 is made up of 12 amino acids. Per germline, CDR1 MNHNS and CDR2 SASEGT. V was clipped by 5 bases and J by 15 bases; unmatched bases: 6. The CDR3 nucleotides are TGTGCCAGCAGTCGGACTAGCGGGCAGGGGTTCTTC. This translates into CASSRTSGQGFF.

The chain joins TRBV11-3 to TRBJ2-5; D is unclear. The V and J ends lost 1 base and 7 bases respectively, with 10 bases between them. CDR3 length: 13 residues. In germline, CDR1 is SGHNT, CDR2 YENEEA. CDR3 amino acids: CASSLVPSGTQYF. The CDR3 region has the DNA TGTGCCAGCAGCTTAGTTCCGTCGGGGACCCAGTACTTC.

The chain recombines TRBV28 with TRBJ2-7; D remains unclear. This CDR3 is built from 13 residues. Trimming pared 7 bases from V and 5 bases from J, leaving 15 bases between. Germline CDR1 and CDR2: MDHEN and SYDVKM. Written as DNA, the CDR3 is TGTGCCAGCATAGGTGGGTCCGAGGACGAGCAGTACTTC. This gives the protein CASIGGSEDEQYF.

The J gene is TRBJ2-7, the V gene TRBV5-1, with TRBD2 matching 7 bases. The ends lost 2 bases at V and 2 bases at J; junction bases unmatched: 4. Germline CDR1 SGHRS, CDR2 YFSETQ. The CDR3 length is 14 residues. CDR3 sequence reads: CASSFREGPYEQYF. CDR3 DNA: TGCGCCAGCAGCTTTAGGGAGGGCCCCTACGAGCAGTACTTC.

The chain is built from TRBV5-1 and TRBJ2-1; 8 nucleotides line up with TRBD2. This CDR3 spans 15 amino acids. The V and J ends lost 3 bases and 12 bases, in that order; junction bases with no gene match: 14. From germline, CDR1 is SGHRS and CDR2 YFSETQ. The CDR3 reads CASSSEIGLAFGQFF. The CDR3 DNA is TGCGCCAGCAGCTCTGAGATAGGACTAGCCTTTGGGCAGTTCTTC.

This rearrangement joins TRBV27 to TRBJ1-5, with a tentative D call TRBD1 (6 bases). Germline V lookup: CDR1 MNHEY, CDR2 SMNVEV (reference sequence). Trimming stripped 6 bases from V and 4 bases from J, with 10 bases between. The CDR3 spans 13 residues. The CDR3: CASSRQENQPQHF. CDR3 sequence (DNA): TGTGCCAGCAGCCGACAGGAAAATCAGCCCCAGCATTTT.

The chain joins TRBV11-2 to TRBJ2-3, with 8 bases that match TRBD1. J was trimmed by 2 bases and V by 1 base; bases with no gene match: 14. The germline V gene has CDR1 SGHAT and CDR2 FQNNGV. The CDR3 is 19 residues long. Here the CDR3 DNA reads TGTGCCAGCAGCTTAGCGAGGCGAGCCGGACAGGGTTTCACAGATACGCAGTATTTT. Translating gives CASSLARRAGQGFTDTQYF.

The chain recombines TRBV30 with TRBJ2-3, with a tentative D call TRBD1 (6 bases). The V and J ends lost 5 bases and 4 bases respectively, with 10 bases between them. The CDR3 is 12 residues long. Looked up from germline, CDR1 is GTSNPN and CDR2 is SVGIG (reference sequence). This CDR3 is CAWEKGADTQYF. The CDR3 nucleotides are TGTGCCTGGGAAAAGGGGGCAGATACGCAGTATTTT.

The chain has TRBV5-4 and TRBJ2-3, with 14 bases matching TRBD2. This CDR3 is 15 amino acids long. The germline gives CDR1 SGHNT, CDR2 YYREEE (reference sequence). V was pared by 4 bases and J by 4 bases, with 2 bases of the junction left unmatched. CDR3 nucleotides: TGTGCCAGCAGCACGACTAGCGGGGGGGCAGATACGCAGTATTTT. Translated: CASSTTSGGADTQYF.

The chain combines TRBV5-1 with TRBJ2-1, with 11 bases identical to TRBD2. The CDR3 totals 17 residues. V dropped 4 bases and J dropped 5; count of bases not matched to a gene: 11. The germline gives CDR1 SGHRS, CDR2 YFSETQ. Written as DNA, the CDR3 is TGCGCCAGCAGCGGAGCGTCTAGCGGGAGGACCAACAATGAGCAGTTCTTC. Translation gives CASSGASSGRTNNEQFF.

The V call is TRBV27, the J call TRBJ1-2; a weak D match, TRBD1 (5 bases). The CDR3 extends over 14 amino acids. The germline V and J ends were trimmed by 3 bases and 5 bases, with 13 bases remaining between them. Germline values: CDR1 MNHEY, CDR2 SMNVEV (reference sequence). The CDR3 region is CASSFSGVGYGYTF. The DNA of the CDR3 is TGTGCCAGCAGTTTTTCGGGGGTTGGATATGGCTACACCTTC.

V gene TRBV27 combines with J gene TRBJ2-7; D might be TRBD1 (6 bases). CDR3 length equals 15 residues. V was pared by 0 bases and J by 2 bases, with 11 bases between. Germline V gene lookup returns CDR1 MNHEY and CDR2 SMNVEV (reference sequence). DNA for the CDR3: TGTGCCAGCAGTTTATCACCCAGGGGACCCTACGAGCAGTACTTC. This encodes CASSLSPRGPYEQYF.

This rearrangement joins TRBV18 to TRBJ1-3; no firm D call. This CDR3 region has 14 residues. The V gene's germline CDR1 is KGHSH and CDR2 LQKENI. The germline V and J ends were trimmed by 2 bases and 0 bases, with 5 bases remaining between them. The CDR3 coding sequence is TGTGCCAGCTCACCAGCGGACTCTGGAAACACCATATATTTT. Amino acids: CASSPADSGNTIYF.

This chain uses TRBV9 with TRBJ1-1, with D possibly TRBD1 on 6 matching bases. Germline V gene data show CDR1 as SGDLS and CDR2 as YYNGEE. Trimming pared 0 bases from V and 2 bases from J, leaving 11 bases between. The CDR3 is 15 residues long. CDR3 loop: CASSVAAGVNTEAFF. CDR3 nucleotide sequence: TGTGCCAGCAGCGTAGCGGCAGGGGTTAACACTGAAGCTTTCTTT.

The chain carries TRBV7-9 and TRBJ2-2; D call uncertain. CDR3 length: 16 residues. Germline V gene lookup returns CDR1 SEHNR and CDR2 FQNEAQ (reference sequence). V was shortened by 8 bases and J by 3 bases, with 19 bases between the two germline ends. DNA of the CDR3: TGTGCCAGCCGAGGAGTCGAAAAGGTGTACACCGGGGAGCTGTTTTTT. Amino acid sequence: CASRGVEKVYTGELFF.

This chain links TRBV11-2 with TRBJ2-3; perhaps TRBD1 as D (6 bases). CDR1 is SGHAT, CDR2 FQNNGV, per germline. Trimming stripped 4 bases from V and 5 bases from J, with 16 bases between. CDR3 length: 15 amino acids. CDR3 bases: TGTGCCAGCAGCTCCCGTCAGGGGCGTATAGATACGCAGTATTTT. Its translation is CASSSRQGRIDTQYF. Full variable domain (outside the CDR3, taken from reference TRBV11-2 and TRBJ2-3): EAGVAQSPRYKIIEKRQSVAFWCNPISGHATLYWYQQILGQGPKLLIQFQNNGVVDDSQLPKDRFSAERLKGVDSTLKIQPAKLEDSAVYLCASSSRQGRIDTQYFGPGTRLTVL.

In its sample, this clone was seen once. This rearrangement joins TRBV6-1 to TRBJ2-7, with 8 bases lining up with TRBD2. This CDR3 has 16 amino acids. Germline lookup yields CDR1 MNHNS and CDR2 SASEGT. After removal of 0 bases from V and 3 bases from J, the junction contained 7 bases not matched to a gene. The CDR3 is CASSEATSGPYYEQYF. The CDR3 nucleotides are TGTGCCAGCAGTGAAGCCACTAGCGGACCGTACTACGAGCAGTACTTC.